The present T cell receptor (beta chain) was sequenced within a study of vaccination and CD4 T cells after COVID-19. Background on the study: Samples were taken after vaccination, a median of approximately 73 days after dose two, with a range of 14 to 241. Study results and limitations: Analysis of convalescent patients found that 304 of 307 vaccine-specific clones were spike mono-reactive.

This clonotype was detected only a few times. As yet, its antigen is unknown. Treatment here: approximately nine-day PBMC culture with coronavirus spike peptide pools or control peptides (ViraFEST assay). The authors cultured approximately 2.1 million PBMCs per well with roughly 9.8 IU/ml IL-2 and about 10 ug/ml peptide pools. With the Oncomine TCR Beta short-read assay, DNA from cultured CD4+ T cells was sequenced. The source of extracted genomic DNA was cultured CD4+ T cells. TCRdb analysed the PCR reads with MiXCR anew, one entry per CDR3 protein. The sample carries 20,000 or so distinct CDR3 sequences, approximately 53% recorded once. The CDR3 totals 14 residues. V gave up 3 bases and J gave up 5 bases; unmatched junction bases: 5. From germline, CDR1 is DFQATT and CDR2 SNEGSKA (reference sequence).

Material for sequencing was CD4+ T cells from blood, cultured in vitro. This rearrangement joins TRBV20-1 to TRBJ2-3; the match to TRBD2 covers 10 bases. This TCR came from a human donor who had recovered from COVID-19. The CDR3 DNA reads as TGCAGTGCTAGGTCTCTAGCGGGGGAAGATACGCAGTATTTT. Its protein is CSARSLAGEDTQYF.